These 32 T cell receptor beta chains originate from one sample sequenced in a study of T cell changes during pregnancy in multiple sclerosis. Some clones are missing from TCRdb's copy, which holds only in-frame ones; the method was immunoSEQ multiplex PCR. The sample consists of 55,000 to 70,000 clones, just over 90% of them appearing once. The starting material was CD4+ T cells from peripheral blood mononuclear cells, obtained before pregnancy. All receptors derive from a female donor with multiple sclerosis, enrolled in a pregnancy study.

V and J are TRBV7-2 and TRBJ2-3; 10 bases are a match to TRBD2. The germline V gene has CDR1 SGHTA and CDR2 FQGNSA. This CDR3 region has 15 residues. Losses at the gene ends were 1 base for V and 4 bases for J; bases not matched to a gene: 2. CDR3 protein: CASSLGAGGPDTQYF. The CDR3 DNA reads TGTGCCAGCAGCTTAGGAGCGGGAGGGCCAGATACGCAGTATTTT.

This chain links TRBV29-1 with TRBJ1-1; TRBD1 agrees at 8 bases. J gave up 6 bases and V 6 bases, and 3 bases lay outside the gene matches. Per the germline V gene, CDR1 is SQVTM and CDR2 is ANQGSEA. This CDR3 has 11 amino acids. This CDR3 reads CSVDRGSEAFF. The DNA for the CDR3 is TGCAGCGTCGACAGGGGTTCTGAAGCTTTCTTT.

The chain recombines TRBV10-3 with TRBJ1-1; unclear D gene. V lost 5 bases and J lost 4, with 14 bases in between. Germline V gene data show CDR1 as ENHRY and CDR2 as SYGVKD. The CDR3 has 14 residues. Written as DNA, the CDR3 is TGTGCCATCAGTAAGTTAGGTTGGAGCACTGAAGCTTTCTTT. Translation gives CAISKLGWSTEAFF.

The chain has TRBV7-9 and TRBJ2-3; the match to TRBD2 covers 9 bases. The V segment lost 3 bases and the J segment 5 bases; nucleotides outside the gene matches: 3. Looked up from germline, CDR1 is SEHNR and CDR2 is FQNEAQ (reference sequence). This CDR3 comprises 14 residues. As DNA, the CDR3 is TGTGCCAGCAGCTTCAGCGGGAGGTTAGATACGCAGTATTTT. Protein: CASSFSGRLDTQYF.

V is TRBV4-2 and J is TRBJ2-3, with D uncertain. This CDR3 region has 15 residues. Germline assignment: CDR1 LGHNA and CDR2 YNFKEQ. V was clipped by 3 bases and J by 1 base, with 11 bases between them. CDR3 sequence (DNA): TGTGCCAGCAGCCAGCTTAGCCTGGGCACAGATACGCAGTATTTT. Its translation: CASSQLSLGTDTQYF.

This chain uses TRBV29-1 with TRBJ2-2; D may be TRBD1 (6 bases). Germline lookup yields CDR1 SQVTM and CDR2 ANQGSEA. The germline V and J ends were trimmed by 7 bases and 4 bases, with 13 bases remaining between them. The CDR3 has 13 residues. For the CDR3, the DNA is TGCAGCGCAACAGGGATCCGCACCGGGGAGCTGTTTTTT. Protein product: CSATGIRTGELFF.

The J gene is TRBJ1-2, the V gene TRBV4-3; 7 positions match TRBD1. The J segment lost 4 bases and the V segment lost 0 bases, leaving 5 bases of the junction unmatched. Germline values: CDR1 LGHNA, CDR2 YSLEER. The CDR3 has 15 residues. The CDR3 nucleotides read TGCGCCAGCAGCCAAGAAGTAGGGGGCGGCTATGGCTACACCTTC. Encoded protein: CASSQEVGGGYGYTF.

V is TRBV18 and J is TRBJ2-1; 7 bases are a match to TRBD2. V trimming: 3 bases; J trimming: 0 bases; junction bases outside the gene matches: 8. This CDR3 region has 17 residues. Looked up from germline, CDR1 is KGHSH and CDR2 is LQKENI. The CDR3 coding sequence is TGTGCCAGCTCACCTCTGGTAGCGGGTAGCTCCTACAATGAGCAGTTCTTC. Its translation is CASSPLVAGSSYNEQFF.

This clone is a singleton in its sample. The rearrangement uses TRBV18 and TRBJ1-1, with D perhaps TRBD1 (6 bases). Germline V gives CDR1 KGHSH, CDR2 LQKENI. The CDR3 covers 14 residues. Trimming took 0 bases from V and 8 from J, leaving 13 bases between them. The CDR3 sequence is CASSPPIPGVEAFF. In DNA form, the CDR3 reads TGTGCCAGCTCACCACCGATCCCAGGGGTCGAAGCTTTCTTT. Based on the CDR3 plus reference TRBV18 and TRBJ1-1, the full variable domain is NAGVMQNPRHLVRRRGQEARLRCSPMKGHSHVYWYRQLPEEGLKFMVYLQKENIIDESGMPKERFSAEFPKEGPSILRIQQVVRGDSAAYFCASSPPIPGVEAFFGQGTRLTVV.

The rearrangement joins TRBV4-2 to TRBJ2-1; 10 positions match TRBD2. CDR1 and CDR2 from the germline V gene are LGHNA and YNFKEQ. J lost 2 bases, V lost 5 bases, and 12 bases had no gene match. The CDR3 is made up of 18 amino acids. The CDR3 sequence is CASSFDSGRSGTYNEQFF. CDR3 in DNA: TGTGCCAGCAGCTTTGATAGCGGGAGGTCCGGCACCTACAATGAGCAGTTCTTC.

The chain uses TRBV6-6 and TRBJ2-3; D perhaps matches TRBD2 (6 bases). CDR1 and CDR2 (germline): MNHNY, SVGAGI (reference sequence). The V end was cut by 6 bases, the J end by 6 bases, with 19 bases between. The CDR3 contains 15 residues. The chain's CDR3 is CASSRASTSLDTQYF. The CDR3 DNA follows: TGTGCCAGCAGCCGGGCCTCGACTAGTCTGGATACGCAGTATTTT.

This clone turned up a few times. This chain links TRBV19 with TRBJ2-4; the D gene is possibly TRBD1 (6 bases). This CDR3 is 17 amino acids long. CDR1 is LNHDA and CDR2 is SQIVND in the germline V gene (reference sequence). Between the trimmed V and J ends, which lost 1 base and 1 base, there was a span of 14 bases. DNA for the CDR3: TGTGCCAGTAGTATAGGGGCCGGGACAATGGCCAAAAACATTCAGTACTTC. As protein: CASSIGAGTMAKNIQYF.

This chain uses TRBV30 with TRBJ1-2; 7 positions match TRBD1. Germline CDR1 and CDR2: GTSNPN and SVGIG (reference sequence). The CDR3 has 14 residues. V was clipped by 2 bases and J by 6 bases; unmatched bases: 9. For the CDR3, the DNA is TGTGCCTGGAGTCCCCCCCAAAGGGGGCATGGCTACACCTTC. Translating gives CAWSPPQRGHGYTF.

The CDR3 sequence: CASIGFRGEAFF. DNA for the CDR3: TGTGCCAGCATCGGTTTCCGGGGTGAGGCTTTCTTT. The rearrangement links TRBV6-5 to TRBJ1-1; D is undetermined. This CDR3 spans 12 amino acids. Germline CDR1 is MNHEY and CDR2 is SVGAGI. Trimming removed 7 bases at V and 11 bases at J, with 17 bases between.

The rearrangement joins TRBV5-6 to TRBJ2-1; D is perhaps TRBD1 (6 bases). Germline values: CDR1 SGHDT, CDR2 YYEEEE. This CDR3 contains 13 residues. The V end was cut by 3 bases, the J end by 13 bases, with 17 bases between. CDR3 sequence (DNA): TGTGCCAGCAGCTGGGGGACAAATGGTTTTCAGTTCTTC. It yields the protein CASSWGTNGFQFF.

The V call is TRBV29-1, the J call TRBJ1-2; tentatively, D is TRBD1 (6 bases). This CDR3 is 15 amino acids long. Germline CDR1 and CDR2: SQVTM and ANQGSEA. V was clipped by 4 bases and J by 8 bases, with 23 bases between them. This CDR3 reads CSVGGFGQLPEGYTF. For the CDR3, the DNA is TGCAGCGTTGGGGGGTTCGGACAGCTCCCCGAGGGCTACACCTTC.

This rearrangement joins TRBV6-1 to TRBJ1-1, with D maybe TRBD1 (5 bases). V lost 8 bases, J lost 4 bases, and 17 bases lay in between. This CDR3 region has 14 residues. Germline V gives CDR1 MNHNS, CDR2 SASEGT. CDR3 DNA: TGTGCCAGCCGATCCCAGGCAGGGATCACTGAAGCTTTCTTT. It translates to CASRSQAGITEAFF.

This rearrangement joins TRBV18 to TRBJ2-2, with 7 bases aligning to TRBD1. The CDR3 sequence is 15 residues long. CDR1 and CDR2 from the germline V gene are KGHSH and LQKENI. After removal of 6 bases from V and 9 bases from J, the junction contained 13 bases not matched to a gene. The DNA for the CDR3 is TGTGCCAGCTCCCCCTACGGGGACAGCGTGCGGGAGCTGTTTTTT. Translating gives CASSPYGDSVRELFF.

The chain recombines TRBV9 with TRBJ2-7; TRBD2 matches 14 bases. Germline V gene sequence: CDR1 SGDLS, CDR2 YYNGEE. With 3 bases clipped from V and 3 bases from J, the junction kept 2 bases outside the gene matches. The CDR3 runs 15 residues. CDR3: CASSAGTSGSYEQYF. CDR3 DNA sequence: TGTGCCAGCAGCGCCGGGACTAGCGGGAGCTACGAGCAGTACTTC.

This sequence joins TRBV9 and TRBJ1-1, with D hard to call. The CDR3 consists of 15 residues. Germline V CDR1 and CDR2: SGDLS, YYNGEE. The V end lost 0 bases, the J end lost 10 bases, and 19 bases lay between the germline ends. The CDR3 is CASSVGSEGFFGAFF. The CDR3 coding sequence is TGTGCCAGCAGCGTAGGTTCCGAGGGTTTTTTTGGAGCTTTCTTT.

V and J are TRBV4-3 and TRBJ1-2, with D tentatively TRBD1 (5 bases). Germline-derived CDR1 and CDR2 are LGHNA and YSLEER. Trimming stripped 4 bases from V and 5 bases from J, with 14 bases between. This CDR3 comprises 14 residues. CDR3 DNA: TGCGCCAGCAGCCGCAAGATAGGACAATATGGCTACACCTTC. It yields the protein CASSRKIGQYGYTF.

J is TRBJ2-3 and V is TRBV6-4; 12 bases fit TRBD2. Germline trimming cut 6 bases from V and 0 bases from J; bases unmatched to any gene: 7. The CDR3 loop spans 17 amino acids. Germline loops: CDR1 MRHNA, CDR2 SNTAGT. The CDR3 loop reads CASREETSGGSTDTQYF. DNA of the CDR3: TGTGCCAGCAGGGAGGAGACTAGCGGGGGTAGCACAGATACGCAGTATTTT.

This rearrangement joins TRBV5-1 to TRBJ2-5; TRBD1 agrees at 12 bases. The J segment lost 3 bases and the V segment lost 5 bases, leaving 8 bases of the junction unmatched. This CDR3 has 16 residues. Germline V gene sequence: CDR1 SGHRS, CDR2 YFSETQ. This CDR3 reads CASRMGQGAGKETQYF. Here the CDR3 DNA reads TGCGCCAGCAGAATGGGACAGGGGGCCGGAAAAGAGACCCAGTACTTC.

The J gene is TRBJ2-7, the V gene TRBV28, with D possibly TRBD2 on 5 matching bases. The CDR3 contains 15 residues. Trimming removed 0 bases at V and 2 bases at J, with 11 bases between. Germline loops: CDR1 MDHEN, CDR2 SYDVKM. In DNA, the CDR3 is TGTGCCAGCAGTTTATGGCAGCGGAGCCCCTACGAGCAGTACTTC. Its translation is CASSLWQRSPYEQYF.

The rearrangement joins TRBV19 to TRBJ2-6; 7 bases match TRBD1. V lost 7 bases to trimming and J lost 4 bases; unmatched junction nucleotides: 16. This CDR3 region has 18 residues. Looked up from germline, CDR1 is LNHDA and CDR2 is SQIVND (reference sequence). This CDR3 is CASTPGRGGVAGANVLTF. In nucleotides, the CDR3 is TGTGCCAGTACCCCCGGCCGAGGGGGCGTAGCCGGGGCCAACGTCCTGACTTTC.

The chain joins TRBV28 to TRBJ2-2; D is uncertain. The CDR3 is 17 residues long. CDR1 and CDR2 from the germline V gene are MDHEN and SYDVKM. The V and J ends lost 0 bases and 3 bases respectively, with 14 bases between them. The CDR3, as DNA: TGTGCCAGCAGTTTATGGGCAACCCTTCGGGACACCGGGGAGCTGTTTTTT. Amino acid sequence: CASSLWATLRDTGELFF.

The chain uses TRBV5-6 and TRBJ2-7; possible D gene TRBD1, 6 bases. V was shortened by 2 bases and J by 2 bases, with 11 bases between the two germline ends. The CDR3 is made up of 14 amino acids. Germline V gene data show CDR1 as SGHDT and CDR2 as YYEEEE. CDR3 protein: CASSFDRTTYEQYF. The CDR3 DNA follows: TGTGCCAGCAGCTTCGACAGGACGACCTACGAGCAGTACTTC.

The chain recombines TRBV7-6 with TRBJ2-1, with 15 bases fitting TRBD2. This CDR3 spans 18 amino acids. CDR1 and CDR2 from the germline V gene are SGHVS and FNYEAQ. The V gene end was trimmed by 5 bases and the J gene end by 6 bases; junction bases not matched to a gene: 11. Here the CDR3 reads CASSNRRGLAGGSNEQFF. The DNA of the CDR3 is TGTGCCAGCAGCAACCGGCGGGGACTAGCGGGAGGATCCAATGAGCAGTTCTTC.

The V gene is TRBV18, the J gene TRBJ2-1, with TRBD2 matching 9 bases. V shed 3 bases and J 1 base; nucleotides not matched to a gene: 1. CDR1 is KGHSH and CDR2 is LQKENI in the germline V gene. CDR3 length equals 15 residues. The CDR3 DNA is TGTGCCAGCTCACCGACTAGCGGATCCTACAATGAGCAGTTCTTC. This encodes CASSPTSGSYNEQFF.

This chain connects TRBV4-1 to TRBJ2-4; 8 bases are a match to TRBD2. The germline gives CDR1 MGHRA, CDR2 YSYEKL. J was trimmed by 7 bases and V by 1 base; bases with no gene match: 6. This CDR3 comprises 15 residues. The CDR3 sequence is CASSQVIAGGNIQYF. CDR3 nucleotides: TGCGCCAGCAGCCAAGTTATTGCGGGAGGCAACATTCAGTACTTC.

J is TRBJ1-4 and V is TRBV4-3; perhaps TRBD1 as D (6 bases). V was shortened by 1 base and J by 5 bases, with 14 bases between the two germline ends. The CDR3 sequence is 16 residues long. The germline gives CDR1 LGHNA, CDR2 YSLEER. DNA of the CDR3: TGCGCCAGCAGCCAAGCCGACAGGCTTCAGAATGAAAAACTGTTTTTT. Amino acid sequence: CASSQADRLQNEKLFF.

The chain links TRBV21-1 to TRBJ2-7; TRBD2 is the table's D call, not checked against the DNA. TRBV21-1 is marked as a pseudogene. This CDR3 is built from 12 residues. The CDR3 here is CASRRLVYEQYF. CDR3 in DNA: TGTGCCAGCAGGAGGCTGGTTTACGAGCAGTACTTC.